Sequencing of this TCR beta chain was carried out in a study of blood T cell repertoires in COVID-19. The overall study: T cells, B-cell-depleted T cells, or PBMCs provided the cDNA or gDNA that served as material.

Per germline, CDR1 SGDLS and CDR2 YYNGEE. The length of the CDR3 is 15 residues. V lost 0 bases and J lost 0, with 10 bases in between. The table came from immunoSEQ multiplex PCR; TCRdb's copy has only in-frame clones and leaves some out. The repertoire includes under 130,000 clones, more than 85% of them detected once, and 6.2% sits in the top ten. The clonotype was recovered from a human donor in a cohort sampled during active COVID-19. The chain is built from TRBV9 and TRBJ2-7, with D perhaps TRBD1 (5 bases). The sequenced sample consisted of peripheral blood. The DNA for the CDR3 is TGTGCCAGCAGCGTAGCGGCAGGGCGCTCCTACGAGCAGTACTTC. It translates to CASSVAAGRSYEQYF.